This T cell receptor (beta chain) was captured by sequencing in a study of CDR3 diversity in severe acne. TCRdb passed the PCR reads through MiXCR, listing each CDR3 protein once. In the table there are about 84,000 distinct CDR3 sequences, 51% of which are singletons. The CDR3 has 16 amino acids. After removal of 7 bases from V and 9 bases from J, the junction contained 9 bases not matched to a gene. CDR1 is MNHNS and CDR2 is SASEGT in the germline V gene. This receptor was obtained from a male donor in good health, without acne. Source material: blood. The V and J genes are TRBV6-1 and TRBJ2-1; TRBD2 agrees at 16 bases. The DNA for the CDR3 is TGTGCCAGCAATCCCGGGACTAGCGGGGGGGCGGGTGAGCAGTTCTTC. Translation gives CASNPGTSGGAGEQFF.